This T cell receptor beta chain was sequenced during a study of regulatory T cells in long-lasting Graves disease. Points from the study as a whole: Patients with persistent Graves' had lower TCR diversity than newly diagnosed patients.

As to time point: newly diagnosed GD, antithyroid drugs for less than 3 months. RNA from PBMCs was the source of the TCR library. There are many counts of this clonotype. The antigen is unknown. CDR3-region Arm-PCR and iRepertoire HTBI primers produced the TCR beta libraries. TCRdb re-derived calls from the multiplex PCR reads in MiXCR, one entry per CDR3 protein. The profile covers roughly 500,000 distinct CDR3 sequences, with 13% to 15% appearing a single time and approximately 15% taken by the ten largest. These records were also assigned to another study, of T cells in Graves' hyperthyroidism and ophthalmopathy. This second report adds: Clinical symptoms, serum thyroxine, TRAb, thyroid ultrasound and orbital computed tomography informed diagnoses. Ophthalmopathy got predicted by the model a median approximately 6.3 months before its onset.

Sequencing used peripheral blood mononuclear cells (PBMCs), obtained at new diagnosis, from a patient treated with antithyroid drugs. The origin of this receptor is a woman between 45 and 65 years old with Graves disease.

CDR3 bases: TGTGCCAGCAGCTTAGTCCTCTCTGAGCAGTTCTTC. This sequence encodes CASSLVLSEQFF. V gene TRBV7-9 combines with J gene TRBJ2-1; D is unresolved. V was pared by 1 base and J by 9 bases, with 7 bases between. This CDR3 region has 12 residues. Germline-derived CDR1 and CDR2 are SEHNR and FQNEAQ (reference sequence). The full variable domain, in which reference TRBV7-9 and TRBJ2-1 provide the parts outside the CDR3, is DTGVSQNPRHKITKRGQNVTFRCDPISEHNRLYWYRQTLGQGPEFLTYFQNEAQLEKSRLLSDRFSAERPKGSFSTLEIQRTEQGDSAMYLCASSLVLSEQFFGPGTRLTVL.